Below, 6 T cell receptor beta chains from the same sample are listed, as sequenced in a study of siplizumab effects on memory and regulatory T cells. Assay used: immunoSEQ multiplex PCR; TCRdb lists only in-frame clones, some missing. There are some 100,000 clones in the sample; 75% to 95% occur only once, and roughly 2.7% lies in the top ten. Material: CD4+ T cells sorted from blood. The source of these receptors is a human donor in good health. Some clones in this sample may be carry-over from other donors' samples.

Of note for this clone: This specimen includes other DNA sequences encoding the same CDR3. J is TRBJ2-5 and V is TRBV5-1; 7 nucleotides line up with TRBD2. Per germline, CDR1 SGHRS and CDR2 YFSETQ. The CDR3 extends over 14 amino acids. The V segment lost 1 base and the J segment 3 bases; nucleotides outside the gene matches: 3. For the CDR3, the DNA is TGCGCCAGCAGCTTGCAGGGAGGGAAAGAGACCCAGTACTTC. Translated, it gives CASSLQGGKETQYF.

The chain is built from TRBV7-3 and TRBJ2-5; no definite D call. Trimming took off 0 bases at V and 0 bases at J, with 8 bases between the two ends. The length of the CDR3 is 15 residues. Germline V gene data show CDR1 as SGHTA and CDR2 as FQGTGA. CDR3 bases: TGTGCCAGCAGCTTAACGACTGGAGACCAAGAGACCCAGTACTTC. Translation: CASSLTTGDQETQYF.

This clone appeared a few times. The chain couples TRBV19 to TRBJ2-1; possible D gene TRBD1, 5 bases. The CDR3 sequence is 15 residues long. The germline V gene encodes CDR1 LNHDA and CDR2 SQIVND (reference sequence). The V and J ends lost 0 bases and 2 bases respectively, with 8 bases between them. CDR3 sequence reads: CASSIERQPYNEQFF. The CDR3 DNA reads TGTGCCAGTAGTATAGAGAGACAGCCCTACAATGAGCAGTTCTTC.

This clone has more than one count but fewer than ten. This chain uses TRBV28 with TRBJ2-7; 9 bases fit TRBD2. The germline gives CDR1 MDHEN, CDR2 SYDVKM. This CDR3 region has 15 residues. Trimming removed 4 bases from V and 5 bases from J; junction bases left unmatched: 9. CDR3 amino acids: CASSSIAGVRNEQYF. Written as DNA, the CDR3 is TGTGCCAGCAGTTCAATAGCGGGAGTAAGGAACGAGCAGTACTTC.

The gene calls are TRBV28 and TRBJ2-7; TRBD2 matches at 8 bases. Looked up from germline, CDR1 is MDHEN and CDR2 is SYDVKM. The length of the CDR3 is 18 residues. V lost 6 bases and J lost 6; bases outside the gene matches: 22. The CDR3 region has the DNA TGTGCCAGCAGCGGCTCCCGCCACGCGGGAGGTATGTATGGCGAGCAGTACTTC. It yields the protein CASSGSRHAGGMYGEQYF.

J is TRBJ2-7 and V is TRBV18, with 8 bases aligning to TRBD1. The CDR3 consists of 16 residues. Germline CDR1 and CDR2: KGHSH and LQKENI. J gave up 2 bases and V 5 bases, and 11 bases lay outside the gene matches. The chain's CDR3 is CASSASTGTGTYEQYF. As DNA, the CDR3 is TGTGCCAGCTCAGCCTCGACCGGGACAGGAACCTACGAGCAGTACTTC. Together with reference TRBV18 and TRBJ2-7, the CDR3 gives the full variable domain: NAGVMQNPRHLVRRRGQEARLRCSPMKGHSHVYWYRQLPEEGLKFMVYLQKENIIDESGMPKERFSAEFPKEGPSILRIQQVVRGDSAAYFCASSASTGTGTYEQYFGPGTRLTVT.